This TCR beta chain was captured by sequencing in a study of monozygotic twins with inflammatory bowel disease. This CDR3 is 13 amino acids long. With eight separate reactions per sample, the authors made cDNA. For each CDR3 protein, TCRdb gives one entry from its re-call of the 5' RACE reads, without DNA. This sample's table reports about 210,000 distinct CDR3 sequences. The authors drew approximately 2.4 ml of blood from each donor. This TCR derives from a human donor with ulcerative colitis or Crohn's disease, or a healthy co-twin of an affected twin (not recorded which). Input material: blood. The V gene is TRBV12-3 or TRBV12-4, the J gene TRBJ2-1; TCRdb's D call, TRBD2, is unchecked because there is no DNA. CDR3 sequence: CASSPGRANEQFF.